Shown below are 9 T cell receptor beta chains from a single sample sequenced in a study of T cells in Graves' hyperthyroidism and ophthalmopathy. It was RNA transcripts that yielded the amplified TCR beta CDR3 regions. In the first-round RT-PCR of the TCR CDR3, the HTBI primer set was used. From the multiplex PCR reads, TCRdb called clonotypes with MiXCR, one entry per CDR3 protein. This repertoire shows around 520,000 distinct CDR3 sequences, around an eighth found once; its top ten account for over 15%. Sequencing was done on a sample of blood. Every receptor here comes from a woman aged 18 to 35 with Graves' hyperthyroidism.

The V and J genes are TRBV4-1 and TRBJ2-7; 10 bases align to TRBD2. The V gene end was trimmed by 2 bases and the J gene end by 4 bases; junction bases not matched to a gene: 2. Looked up from germline, CDR1 is MGHRA and CDR2 is YSYEKL. This CDR3 has 14 residues. This CDR3 reads CASSQTGLAYEQYF. CDR3 bases: TGCGCCAGCAGCCAAACGGGACTAGCGTACGAGCAGTACTTC.

The sample holds many counts of this clonotype. The gene calls are TRBV2 and TRBJ2-1, with a tentative D call TRBD1 (6 bases). The germline CDR1 and CDR2 sequences are SNHLY and FYNNEI. V gave up 4 bases and J gave up 0 bases, with 10 bases separating them. The CDR3 has 15 amino acids. CDR3: CASSATGISYNEQFF. CDR3 DNA sequence: TGTGCCAGCAGTGCGACAGGTATCTCCTACAATGAGCAGTTCTTC.

Many counts were recorded for this clonotype. The genes are TRBV11-1 and TRBJ2-7, with D perhaps given as TRBD1 or TRBD2 (5 bases each). The CDR3 sequence is 15 residues long. V was pared by 1 base and J by 2 bases, with 12 bases between. Germline CDR1 reads SGHAT; CDR2 reads FQDESV (reference sequence). The CDR3 region is CASSLGGTLAYEQYV. Here the CDR3 DNA reads TGTGCCAGCAGCTTAGGGGGGACCCTAGCCTACGAGCAGTACGTC.

This clonotype was counted between two and nine times. V gene TRBV6-1 combines with J gene TRBJ2-1; 11 bases agree with TRBD2. CDR3 length equals 11 residues. Per germline, CDR1 MNHNS and CDR2 SASEGT. The V and J ends lost 6 bases and 16 bases, in that order; junction bases with no gene match: 5. The CDR3: CASRHTSGGFF. CDR3 nucleotide sequence: TGTGCCAGCAGGCATACTAGCGGGGGCTTCTTC.

This clonotype turned up a few times. The V call is TRBV7-8, the J call TRBJ1-3, with a weak D call TRBD1 (6 bases). Trimming removed 0 bases from V and 4 bases from J, with 16 bases in between. Germline CDR1 is SGHVS and CDR2 is FQNEAQ. The CDR3 extends over 17 amino acids. CDR3 protein: CASSLASLGAGGNTIYF. The CDR3 DNA follows: TGTGCCAGCAGCTTAGCGTCATTGGGGGCCGGGGGAAACACCATATATTTT.

There are many counts of this clonotype. This sequence joins TRBV6-1 and TRBJ1-2; D ambiguous. Germline lookup yields CDR1 MNHNS and CDR2 SASEGT. With 6 bases removed from V and 0 bases from J, the gap between germline ends came to 11 bases. The CDR3 totals 14 residues. CDR3 sequence: CASSTITSNYGYTF. In DNA form, the CDR3 reads TGTGCCAGCAGCACGATCACTTCTAACTATGGCTACACCTTC.

This clonotype was found a few times. The chain carries TRBV29-1 and TRBJ1-4, with D unclear. Germline V gene data show CDR1 as SQVTM and CDR2 as ANQGSEA. V lost 7 bases and J lost 5, with 17 bases in between. This CDR3 is 14 amino acids long. Written as DNA, the CDR3 is TGCAGCGGTCGCGTCGGGCCCCGCAATGAAAAACTGTTTTTT. It is translated as CSGRVGPRNEKLFF. Looking up the rest from reference TRBV29-1 and TRBJ1-4 gives the full variable domain: SAVISQKPSRDICQRGTSLTIQCQVDSQVTMMFWYRQQPGQSLTLIATANQGSEATYESGFVIDKFPISRPNLTFSTLTVSNMSPEDSSIYLCSGRVGPRNEKLFFGSGTQLSVL.

The chain has TRBV2 and TRBJ2-3; the match to TRBD1 covers 9 bases. The CDR3 is 15 amino acids. CDR1 is SNHLY and CDR2 is FYNNEI in the germline V gene. V was clipped by 3 bases and J by 5 bases; unmatched bases: 6. DNA for the CDR3: TGTGCCAGCAGTGAGGGACAGGGTATGAGAGATACGCAGTATTTT. Translation gives CASSEGQGMRDTQYF.

This clonotype was seen only a few times. This sequence joins TRBV20-1 and TRBJ2-1; 8 nucleotides align to TRBD2. This CDR3 comprises 17 residues. The ends lost 3 bases at V and 0 bases at J; junction bases unmatched: 10. CDR1 is DFQATT and CDR2 is SNEGSKA in the germline V gene (reference sequence). Written as DNA, the CDR3 is TGCAGTGCTAGGGGTAGCGGGGAGTTTAGCTCCTACAATGAGCAGTTCTTC. As protein: CSARGSGEFSSYNEQFF.